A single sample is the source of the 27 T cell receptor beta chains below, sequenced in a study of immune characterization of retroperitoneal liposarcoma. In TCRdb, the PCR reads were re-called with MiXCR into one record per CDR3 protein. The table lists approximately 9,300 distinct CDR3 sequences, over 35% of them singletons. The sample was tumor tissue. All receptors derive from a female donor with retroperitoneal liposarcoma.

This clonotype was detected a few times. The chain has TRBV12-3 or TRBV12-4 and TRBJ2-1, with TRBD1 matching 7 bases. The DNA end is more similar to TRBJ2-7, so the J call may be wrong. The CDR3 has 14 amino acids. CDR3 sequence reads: CASRFYRGYDEQYF. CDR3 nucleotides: TGTGCCAGCAGATTCTACAGGGGCTATGACGAGCAGTACTTC.

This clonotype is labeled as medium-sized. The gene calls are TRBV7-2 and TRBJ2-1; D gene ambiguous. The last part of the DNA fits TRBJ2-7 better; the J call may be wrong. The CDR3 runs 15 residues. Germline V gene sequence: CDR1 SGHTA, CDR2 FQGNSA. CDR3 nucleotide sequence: TGTGCCAGCAGCTTAGAATATACCTCCTACAATGAGCAGTACTTC. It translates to CASSLEYTSYNEQYF.

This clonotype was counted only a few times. The CDR3 DNA reads TGTGCCAGCAGTTTGACTGAACATCAGCCCCAGCATTTT. It codes for CASSLTEHQPQHF. The chain is built from TRBV12-3 or TRBV12-4 and TRBJ1-5, with D unclear. V was cut by 3 bases and J by 5 bases, with 8 bases left in between. CDR3 size: 13 residues.

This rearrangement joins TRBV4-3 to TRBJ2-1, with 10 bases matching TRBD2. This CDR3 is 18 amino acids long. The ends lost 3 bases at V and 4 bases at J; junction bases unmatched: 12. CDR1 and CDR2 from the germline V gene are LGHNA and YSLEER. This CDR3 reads CASSQDNPSGSLYNEQFF. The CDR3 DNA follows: TGCGCCAGCAGCCAGGACAATCCTAGCGGGAGTTTGTACAATGAGCAGTTCTTC.

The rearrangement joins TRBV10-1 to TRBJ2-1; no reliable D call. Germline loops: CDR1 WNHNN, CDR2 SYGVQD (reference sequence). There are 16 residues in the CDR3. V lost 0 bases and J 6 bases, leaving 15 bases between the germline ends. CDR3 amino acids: CASSESSANGGNEQFF. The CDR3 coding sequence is TGCGCCAGCAGTGAGTCGTCGGCCAACGGTGGCAATGAGCAGTTCTTC.

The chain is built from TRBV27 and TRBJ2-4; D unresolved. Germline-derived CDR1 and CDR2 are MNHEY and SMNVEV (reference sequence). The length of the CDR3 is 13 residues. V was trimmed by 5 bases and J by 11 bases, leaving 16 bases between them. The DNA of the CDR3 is TGTGCCAGCAGTCTACGGTTACTTGACGTTCAGTACTTC. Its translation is CASSLRLLDVQYF.

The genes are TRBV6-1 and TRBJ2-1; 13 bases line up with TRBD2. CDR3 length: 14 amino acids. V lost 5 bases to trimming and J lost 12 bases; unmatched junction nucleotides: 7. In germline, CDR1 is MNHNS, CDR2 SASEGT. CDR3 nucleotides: TGTGCCAGCAGTACTGGACTAGCGGGAGTGGGGCAGTTCTTC. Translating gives CASSTGLAGVGQFF.

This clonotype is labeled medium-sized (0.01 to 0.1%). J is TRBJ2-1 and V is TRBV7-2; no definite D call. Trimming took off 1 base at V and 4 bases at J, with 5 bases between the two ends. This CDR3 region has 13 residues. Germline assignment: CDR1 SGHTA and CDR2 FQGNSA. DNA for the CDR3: TGTGCCAGCAGCTTAGGCATGTACAATGAGCAGTTCTTC. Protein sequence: CASSLGMYNEQFF.

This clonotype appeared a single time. The CDR3 nucleotides are TGTGCCAGCAGTGAAGGCTGGGGACAGGGTTTATTAATGGAGACCCAGTACTTC. It specifies CASSEGWGQGLLMETQYF. V is TRBV6-5 and J is TRBJ2-5, with TRBD1 matching over 9 bases. The CDR3 is 18 residues long. Trimming removed 5 bases from V and 5 bases from J; junction bases left unmatched: 18. The germline V gene encodes CDR1 MNHEY and CDR2 SVGAGI.

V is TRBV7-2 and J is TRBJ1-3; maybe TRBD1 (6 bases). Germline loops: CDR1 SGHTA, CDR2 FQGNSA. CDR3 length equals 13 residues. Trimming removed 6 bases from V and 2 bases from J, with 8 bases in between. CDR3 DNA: TGTGCCAGCAGTTGGACAGCTGGAAACACCATATATTTT. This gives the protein CASSWTAGNTIYF.

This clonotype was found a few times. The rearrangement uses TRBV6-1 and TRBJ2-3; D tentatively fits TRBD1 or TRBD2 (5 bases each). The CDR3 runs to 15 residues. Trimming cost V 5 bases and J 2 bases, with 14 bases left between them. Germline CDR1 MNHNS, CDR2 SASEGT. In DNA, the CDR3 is TGTGCCAGCAGTCCGGGACCGGTATACACAGATACGCAGTATTTT. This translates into CASSPGPVYTDTQYF.

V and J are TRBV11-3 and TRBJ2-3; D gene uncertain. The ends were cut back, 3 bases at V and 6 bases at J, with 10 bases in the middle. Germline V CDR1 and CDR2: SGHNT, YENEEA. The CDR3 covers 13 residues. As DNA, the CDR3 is TGTGCCAGCAGCTTCACCCCGGCGGATACGCAGTATTTT. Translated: CASSFTPADTQYF.

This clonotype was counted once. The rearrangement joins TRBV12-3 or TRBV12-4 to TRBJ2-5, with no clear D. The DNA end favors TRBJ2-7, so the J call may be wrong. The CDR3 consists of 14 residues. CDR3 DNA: TGTGCCAGCAGTTCCGACCTTTCCTCCTACGAGCAGTACTTC. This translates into CASSSDLSSYEQYF.

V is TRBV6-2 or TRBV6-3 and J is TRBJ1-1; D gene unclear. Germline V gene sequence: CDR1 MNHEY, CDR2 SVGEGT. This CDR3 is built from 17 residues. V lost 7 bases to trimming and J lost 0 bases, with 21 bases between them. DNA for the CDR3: TGTGCCAGCACCTCTATTGTTCGTCTGGTTATGAACACTGAAGCTTTCTTT. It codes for CASTSIVRLVMNTEAFF.

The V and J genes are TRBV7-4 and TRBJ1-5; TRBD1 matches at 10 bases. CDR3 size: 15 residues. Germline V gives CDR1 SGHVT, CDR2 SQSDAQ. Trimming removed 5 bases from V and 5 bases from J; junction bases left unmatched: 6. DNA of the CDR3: TGTGCCAGCAGCCTCACCGGGACAGGGGATCAGCCCCAGCATTTT. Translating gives CASSLTGTGDQPQHF. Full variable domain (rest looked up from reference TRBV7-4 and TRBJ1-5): GAGVSQSPRYKVAKRGRDVALRCDSISGHVTLYWYRQTLGQGSEVLTYSQSDAQRDKSGRPSGRFSAERPERSVSTLKIQRTEQGDSAVYLCASSLTGTGDQPQHFGDGTRLSIL.

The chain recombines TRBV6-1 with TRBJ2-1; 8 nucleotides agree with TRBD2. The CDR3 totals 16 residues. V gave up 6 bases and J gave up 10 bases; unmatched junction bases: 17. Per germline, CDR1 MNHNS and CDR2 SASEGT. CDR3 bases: TGTGCCAGCAGCGAAAGGGGCGGGGGGAGCTCCTACGAGCAGTTCTTC. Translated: CASSERGGGSSYEQFF.

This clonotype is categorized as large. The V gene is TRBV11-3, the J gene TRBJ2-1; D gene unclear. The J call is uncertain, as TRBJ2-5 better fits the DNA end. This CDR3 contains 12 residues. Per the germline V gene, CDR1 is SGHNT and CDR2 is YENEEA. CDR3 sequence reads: CASSLGNGFQYF. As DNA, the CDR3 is TGTGCCAGCAGCTTAGGAAATGGCTTCCAGTACTTC.

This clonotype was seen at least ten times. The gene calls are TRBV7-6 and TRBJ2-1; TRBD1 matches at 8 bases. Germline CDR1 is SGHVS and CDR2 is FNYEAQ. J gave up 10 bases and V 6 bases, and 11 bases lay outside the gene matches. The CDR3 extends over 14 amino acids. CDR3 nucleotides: TGTGCCAGCAGTACAGGGGGTTTGAGCTACGAGCAGTTCTTC. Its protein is CASSTGGLSYEQFF. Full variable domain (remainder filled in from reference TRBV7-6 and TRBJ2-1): GAGVSQSPRYKVTKRGQDVALRCDPISGHVSLYWYRQALGQGPEFLTYFNYEAQQDKSGLPNDRFSAERPEGSISTLTIQRTEQRDSAMYRCASSTGGLSYEQFFGPGTRLTVL.

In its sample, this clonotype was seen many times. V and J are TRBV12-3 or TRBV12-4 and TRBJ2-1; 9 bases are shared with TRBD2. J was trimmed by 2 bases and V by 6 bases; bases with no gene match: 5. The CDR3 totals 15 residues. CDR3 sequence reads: CASSPTSGTYNEQFF. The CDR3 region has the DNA TGTGCCAGCAGCCCGACTAGCGGAACCTACAATGAGCAGTTCTTC.

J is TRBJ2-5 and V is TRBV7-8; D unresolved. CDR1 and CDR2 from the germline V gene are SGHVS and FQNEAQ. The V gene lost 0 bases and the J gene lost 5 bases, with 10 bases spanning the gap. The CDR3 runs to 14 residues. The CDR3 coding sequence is TGTGCCAGCAGCTTAGCGATCCGGATTGAGACCCAGTACTTC. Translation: CASSLAIRIETQYF.

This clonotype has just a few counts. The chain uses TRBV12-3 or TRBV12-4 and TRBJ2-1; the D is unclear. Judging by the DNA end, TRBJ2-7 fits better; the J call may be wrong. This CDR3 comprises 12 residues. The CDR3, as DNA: TGTGCCAGCAGTTTGTACTCCGGCAAGCAGTACTTC. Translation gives CASSLYSGKQYF.

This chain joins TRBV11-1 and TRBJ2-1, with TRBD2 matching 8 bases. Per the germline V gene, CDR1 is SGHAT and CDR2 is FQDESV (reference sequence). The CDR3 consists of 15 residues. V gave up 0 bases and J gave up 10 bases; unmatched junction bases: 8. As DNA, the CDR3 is TGTGCCAGCAGCTTAGCCTCCGGGAGGGCCCGCGAGCAGTTCTTC. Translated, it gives CASSLASGRAREQFF. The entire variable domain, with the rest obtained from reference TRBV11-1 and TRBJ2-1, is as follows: EAEVAQSPRYKITEKSQAVAFWCDPISGHATLYWYRQILGQGPELLVQFQDESVVDDSQLPKDRFSAERLKGVDSTLKIQPAELGDSAMYLCASSLASGRAREQFFGPGTRLTVL.

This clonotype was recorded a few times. The CDR3 DNA is TGTGCCAGCAGTCCACAGGGGAGCTATGGCTACACCTTC. It encodes CASSPQGSYGYTF. V usage is TRBV6-1 and J usage is TRBJ1-2, with 7 positions matching TRBD1. CDR1 is MNHNS and CDR2 is SASEGT in the germline V gene. The CDR3 runs 13 residues. J gave up 4 bases and V 5 bases, and 4 bases lay outside the gene matches.

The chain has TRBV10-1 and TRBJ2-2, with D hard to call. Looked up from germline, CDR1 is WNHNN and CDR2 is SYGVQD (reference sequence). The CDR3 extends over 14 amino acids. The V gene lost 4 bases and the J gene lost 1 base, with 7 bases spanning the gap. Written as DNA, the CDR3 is TGCGCCAGCAGTGGTTACGGGAACACCGGGGAGCTGTTTTTT. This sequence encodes CASSGYGNTGELFF.

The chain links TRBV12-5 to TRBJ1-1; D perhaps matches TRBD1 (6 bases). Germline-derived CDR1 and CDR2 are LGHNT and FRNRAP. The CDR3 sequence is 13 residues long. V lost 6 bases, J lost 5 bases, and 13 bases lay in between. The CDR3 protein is CASGRNQGTEAFF. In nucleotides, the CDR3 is TGTGCTAGTGGCCGTAATCAGGGGACTGAAGCTTTCTTT. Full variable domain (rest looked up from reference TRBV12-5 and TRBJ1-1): DARVTQTPRHKVTEMGQEVTMRCQPILGHNTVFWYRQTMMQGLELLAYFRNRAPLDDSGMPKDRFSAEMPDATLATLKIQPSEPRDSAVYFCASGRNQGTEAFFGQGTRLTVV.

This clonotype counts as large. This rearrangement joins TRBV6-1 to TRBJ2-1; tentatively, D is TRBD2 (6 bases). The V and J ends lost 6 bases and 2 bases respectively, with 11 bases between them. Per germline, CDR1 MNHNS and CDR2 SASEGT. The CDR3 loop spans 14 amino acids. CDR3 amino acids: CASRGGDAYNEQFF. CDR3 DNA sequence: TGTGCCAGCAGGGGGGGAGACGCCTACAATGAGCAGTTCTTC.

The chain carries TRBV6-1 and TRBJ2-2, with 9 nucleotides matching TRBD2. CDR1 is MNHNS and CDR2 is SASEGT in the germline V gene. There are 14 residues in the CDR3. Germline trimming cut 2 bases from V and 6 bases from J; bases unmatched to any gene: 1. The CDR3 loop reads CASSELAGSGELFF. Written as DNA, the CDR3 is TGTGCCAGCAGTGAACTAGCGGGGTCCGGGGAGCTGTTTTTT.